This TCR beta chain was sequenced in a study of cytomegalovirus exposure and HLA in healthy donors. Remarks on this clone: Its target is unknown.

PCR employed 60 Vbeta and 13 Jbeta primers. Assay: immunoSEQ multiplex PCR; the TCRdb copy retains only in-frame clones and omits some. The sample records over 95,000 clones, 67% being singletons. General study results and limits: A prior analysis recorded that most TCR beta V segments were productive about 87% or about 30% of the time. A missense variant in DCLRE1C was later tied to TCR beta V- and J-gene trimming. Later analysis showed TCR association rates varying by HLA locus, highest for DRB1 and lowest for HLA-C.

CDR1 and CDR2 (germline): SGHDT, YYEEEE. The CDR3 extends over 13 amino acids. Between the trimmed V and J ends, which lost 2 bases and 5 bases, there was a span of 10 bases. The specimen was PBMCs. The sequence came from a man between 18 and 29 years old in good health and CMV-seropositive. The chain employs TRBV5-6 and TRBJ2-5; no clear D. The CDR3 is CASSLPGWETQYF. The CDR3 region has the DNA TGTGCCAGCAGCTTACCCGGTTGGGAGACCCAGTACTTC.